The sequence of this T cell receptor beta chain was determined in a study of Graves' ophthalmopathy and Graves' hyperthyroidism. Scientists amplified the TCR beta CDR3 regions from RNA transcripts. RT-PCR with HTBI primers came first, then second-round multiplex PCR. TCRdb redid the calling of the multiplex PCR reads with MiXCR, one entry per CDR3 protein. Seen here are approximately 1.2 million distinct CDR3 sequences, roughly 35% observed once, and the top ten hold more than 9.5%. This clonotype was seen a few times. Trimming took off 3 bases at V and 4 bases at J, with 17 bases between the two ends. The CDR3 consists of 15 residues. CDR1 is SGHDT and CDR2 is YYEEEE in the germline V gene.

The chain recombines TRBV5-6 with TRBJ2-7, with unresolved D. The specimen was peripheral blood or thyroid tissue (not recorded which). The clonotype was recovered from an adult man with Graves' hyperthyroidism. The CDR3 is CASSSDGPTWYEQYF. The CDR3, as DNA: TGTGCCAGCAGCTCAGACGGACCGACTTGGTACGAGCAGTACTTC.